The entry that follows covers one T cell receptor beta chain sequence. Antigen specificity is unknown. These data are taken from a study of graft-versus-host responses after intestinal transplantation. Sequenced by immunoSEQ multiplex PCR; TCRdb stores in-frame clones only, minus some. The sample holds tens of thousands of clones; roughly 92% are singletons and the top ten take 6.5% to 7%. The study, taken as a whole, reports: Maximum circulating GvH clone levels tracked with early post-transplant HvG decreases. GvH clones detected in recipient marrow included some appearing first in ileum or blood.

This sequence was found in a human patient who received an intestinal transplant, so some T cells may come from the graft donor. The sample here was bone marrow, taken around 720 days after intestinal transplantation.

Here the CDR3 reads CASSTTHEQYF. The CDR3 coding sequence is TGTGCCAGCAGTACGACCCACGAGCAGTACTTC. V is TRBV28 and J is TRBJ2-7, with D unresolved. The CDR3 is 11 residues long. The germline gives CDR1 MDHEN, CDR2 SYDVKM. V was cut by 5 bases and J by 5 bases, with 7 bases left in between.